This TCR beta chain was sequenced during a study of CD8+ T cells in alopecia areata. Treatment specified: oral pan-JAK inhibitor, 5-10 mg twice daily. V trimming: 0 bases; J trimming: 5 bases; junction bases outside the gene matches: 5. CDR1 is MNHEY, CDR2 SVGAGI, per germline. This CDR3 has 16 residues. Regarding the study as a whole: Relative to normal scalp, lesional scalp, especially alopecia totalis/universalis, showed higher clonality.

This clone was seen a few times. Its antigen is as yet unknown. RNA, once extracted, was reverse transcribed into cDNA for use as the sequencing template. Libraries were prepared by immunoSEQ multiplex PCR; TCRdb keeps only in-frame clonotypes and omits some of them. The sample shows about 76,000 clones, 66% of them seen only once. Sequencing was performed on CD8+ T cells sorted from blood, taken at week 24, from a patient treated with tofacitinib. V usage is TRBV6-5 and J usage is TRBJ2-5; TRBD1 matches 11 bases. This TCR derives from a human donor with alopecia areata. Here the CDR3 reads CASSYSGQGARETQYF. CDR3 bases: TGTGCCAGCAGTTACTCTGGACAGGGGGCGCGCGAGACCCAGTACTTC.